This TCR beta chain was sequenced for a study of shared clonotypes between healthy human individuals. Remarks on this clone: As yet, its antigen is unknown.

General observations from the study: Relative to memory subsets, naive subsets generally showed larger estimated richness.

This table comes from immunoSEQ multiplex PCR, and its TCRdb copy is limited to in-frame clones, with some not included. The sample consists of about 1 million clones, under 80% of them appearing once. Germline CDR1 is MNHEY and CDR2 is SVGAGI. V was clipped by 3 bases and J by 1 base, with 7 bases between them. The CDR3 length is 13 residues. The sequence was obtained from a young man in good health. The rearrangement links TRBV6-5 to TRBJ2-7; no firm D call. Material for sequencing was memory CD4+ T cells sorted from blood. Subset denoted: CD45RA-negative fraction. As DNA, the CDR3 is TGTGCCAGCAGTTATTCGACTTCCTACGAGCAGTACTTC. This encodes CASSYSTSYEQYF.